This TCR beta chain was recorded in a study of T cell clonotyping in hematopoietic cell transplantation. The sample holds one count of this clone. The V gene's germline CDR1 is MGHRA and CDR2 YSYEKL. V was trimmed by 1 base and J by 0 bases, leaving 5 bases between them. The CDR3 runs to 14 residues. Clones were sequenced by immunoSEQ multiplex PCR, and TCRdb holds only the in-frame ones, with some missing. The table lists tens of thousands of clones, just over 85% of them singletons. Time point indicated: recipient sample about 28 days before transplant, after cytoreduction. The J gene is TRBJ2-3, the V gene TRBV4-1; D ambiguous. The sequence was obtained from a man between 60 and 75 years old with biphenotypic leukemia. Some clones in this sample may be carry-over from other donors' samples. The sequenced sample was peripheral blood mononuclear cells, obtained before stem cell transplant. The DNA for the CDR3 is TGCGCCAGCAGCCAAGTATCGAGCACAGATACGCAGTATTTT. This encodes CASSQVSSTDTQYF.